Shown below are 6 T cell receptor beta chains from a single sample sequenced in a study of cytomegalovirus exposure and HLA in healthy donors. 13 Jbeta primers and 60 Vbeta primers were used for the PCR. Some clones are missing from TCRdb's copy, which holds only in-frame ones; the method was immunoSEQ multiplex PCR. The profile covers 110,000 to 150,000 clones, with about 78% appearing a single time and almost 7% taken by the ten largest. The sample consisted of PBMCs. The receptors come from a man in his forties or fifties in good health and CMV-seropositive.

The rearrangement links TRBV10-2 to TRBJ2-5; D not resolved. The CDR3 covers 16 residues. Germline lookup yields CDR1 WSHSY and CDR2 SAAADI. V was clipped by 6 bases and J by 2 bases, with 19 bases between them. In nucleotides, the CDR3 is TGCGCCAGCAGGGGCTCATATGGGCTAATTCAAGAGACCCAGTACTTC. Its protein product is CASRGSYGLIQETQYF.

The genes are TRBV2 and TRBJ2-3; TRBD2 is a possible D gene (6 bases). The CDR3 has 15 amino acids. V lost 4 bases and J 2 bases, leaving 13 bases between the germline ends. In germline, CDR1 is SNHLY, CDR2 FYNNEI. The CDR3 sequence: CASSGRGRYTDTQYF. For the CDR3, the DNA is TGTGCCAGCAGTGGGAGGGGTAGATACACAGATACGCAGTATTTT.

V usage is TRBV5-6 and J usage is TRBJ1-4, with 10 bases aligning to TRBD1. The CDR3 runs 15 residues. Germline lookup yields CDR1 SGHDT and CDR2 YYEEEE. With V trimmed by 4 bases and J by 7 bases, 7 bases remained unmatched. In DNA form, the CDR3 reads TGTGCCAGCAGCCCGACAGGGGGCGCGAGTGAAAAACTGTTTTTT. Encoded protein: CASSPTGGASEKLFF.

The V gene is TRBV6-4, the J gene TRBJ2-1, with a possible D match to TRBD2 (5 bases). From germline, CDR1 is MRHNA and CDR2 SNTAGT. V lost 3 bases to trimming and J lost 4 bases, with 13 bases between them. This CDR3 comprises 15 residues. Written as DNA, the CDR3 is TGTGCCAGCAGTGAGTCGGAGGACGGATACAATGAGCAGTTCTTC. It is translated as CASSESEDGYNEQFF.

The chain links TRBV7-9 to TRBJ2-7; 14 bases map to TRBD2. The CDR3 is 18 amino acids. The germline V gene encodes CDR1 SEHNR and CDR2 FQNEAQ (reference sequence). V gave up 3 bases and J gave up 4 bases; unmatched junction bases: 11. The CDR3, as DNA: TGTGCCAGCAGCTTTTATTTCGGACTAGCGGGAGGAGGGTACGAGCAGTACTTC. This gives the protein CASSFYFGLAGGGYEQYF.

The V call is TRBV19, the J call TRBJ1-2; 10 nucleotides line up with TRBD1. The CDR3 is 17 residues long. After removal of 3 bases from V and 4 bases from J, the junction contained 11 bases not matched to a gene. Germline CDR1 and CDR2: LNHDA and SQIVND (reference sequence). The CDR3 region is CASSMGTGTGVRYGYTF. The CDR3 region has the DNA TGTGCCAGTAGTATGGGAACAGGGACAGGGGTCCGCTATGGCTACACCTTC.